Listed here are 4 T cell receptor beta chains from one sample, sequenced in a study of OX40 agonist ivuxolimab in advanced cancers. The method was immunoSEQ multiplex PCR; TCRdb's version includes in-frame clones alone and lacks a portion of them. The sample records some 82,000 clones, over 75% being singletons. The input for sequencing was CD4+ or CD8+ T cells sorted from blood, taken in a trial of the OX40 agonist ivuxolimab. The receptors derive from an adult with an advanced solid tumor such as melanoma, head and neck, liver or kidney cancer.

This chain uses TRBV5-4 with TRBJ2-6; D unclear. CDR1 SGHNT and CDR2 YYREEE come from the germline V gene (reference sequence). The CDR3 length is 13 residues. V dropped 7 bases and J dropped 2 bases, with 7 bases sitting between them. In DNA form, the CDR3 reads TGTGCCAGCGACGTCCCTGGGGCCAACGTCCTGACTTTC. This translates into CASDVPGANVLTF.

This clone was observed a handful of times. The rearrangement uses TRBV19 and TRBJ1-5; 9 bases agree with TRBD1. Germline assignment: CDR1 LNHDA and CDR2 SQIVND (reference sequence). Trimming cost V 1 base and J 1 base; bases outside gene matches: 5. The CDR3 has 17 residues. The CDR3 is CASSIGGQGLSNQPQHF. In DNA form, the CDR3 reads TGTGCCAGTAGTATAGGAGGACAGGGGTTAAGCAATCAGCCCCAGCATTTT.

This clone was found a few times. This rearrangement joins TRBV6-5 to TRBJ2-3; D unclear. CDR1 MNHEY and CDR2 SVGAGI come from the germline V gene. This CDR3 contains 13 residues. V was cut by 6 bases and J by 5 bases, with 12 bases left in between. The CDR3, as DNA: TGTGCCAGCAGACTGACGTCAGTAGATACGCAGTATTTT. Encoded protein: CASRLTSVDTQYF.

In DNA, the CDR3 is TGTGCCAGCAGTGAATCCCCAGGCTTCTACGAGCAGTACTTC. Protein: CASSESPGFYEQYF. V is TRBV6-1 and J is TRBJ2-7; D call uncertain. Trimming left V 2 bases short and J 3 bases short, with 11 bases between. CDR1 is MNHNS, CDR2 SASEGT, per germline. The CDR3 runs to 14 residues.